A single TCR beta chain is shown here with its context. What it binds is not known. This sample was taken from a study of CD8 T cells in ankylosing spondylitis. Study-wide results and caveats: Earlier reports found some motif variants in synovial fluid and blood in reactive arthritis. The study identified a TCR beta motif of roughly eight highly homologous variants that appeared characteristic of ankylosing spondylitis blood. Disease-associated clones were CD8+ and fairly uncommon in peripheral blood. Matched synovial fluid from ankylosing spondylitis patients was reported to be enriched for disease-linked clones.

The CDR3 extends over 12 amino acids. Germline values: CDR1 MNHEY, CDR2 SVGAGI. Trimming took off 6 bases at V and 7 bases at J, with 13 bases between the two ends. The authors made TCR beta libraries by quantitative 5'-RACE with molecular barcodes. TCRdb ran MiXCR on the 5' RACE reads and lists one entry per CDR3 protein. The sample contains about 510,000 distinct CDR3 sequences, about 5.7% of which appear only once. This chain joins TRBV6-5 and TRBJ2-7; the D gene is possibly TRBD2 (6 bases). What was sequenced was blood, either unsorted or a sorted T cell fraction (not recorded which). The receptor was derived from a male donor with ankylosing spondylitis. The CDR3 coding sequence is TGTGCCAGCAGCCCTTTTGCGGGGGAGCAGTACTTC. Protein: CASSPFAGEQYF.